The source of this TCR beta chain is a study of blood T cells in healthy people across ages. In each sample, at least 7 million PBMCs were isolated. Primers used in a second PCR of about 7 to 11 cycles were a sample-barcoded 5' primer and a J-beta primer mix. No fewer than 3 million CDR3-containing paired-end reads came from each sample. In TCRdb, the 5' RACE reads were re-called with MiXCR into one record per CDR3 protein. The table has 550,000 to 750,000 distinct CDR3 sequences, roughly 21% seen once. This TCR was recovered from a man aged 65 to 85 in good health. The sample consisted of blood.

This CDR3 is CASSGTATLSSGNTIYF. The CDR3 nucleotides are TGTGCCAGCAGTGGCACCGCGACTCTTAGCTCTGGAAACACCATATATTTT. The chain carries TRBV2 and TRBJ1-3; D unclear. CDR3 length equals 17 residues. Trimming cost V 4 bases and J 0 bases, with 16 bases left between them. The germline gives CDR1 SNHLY, CDR2 FYNNEI.